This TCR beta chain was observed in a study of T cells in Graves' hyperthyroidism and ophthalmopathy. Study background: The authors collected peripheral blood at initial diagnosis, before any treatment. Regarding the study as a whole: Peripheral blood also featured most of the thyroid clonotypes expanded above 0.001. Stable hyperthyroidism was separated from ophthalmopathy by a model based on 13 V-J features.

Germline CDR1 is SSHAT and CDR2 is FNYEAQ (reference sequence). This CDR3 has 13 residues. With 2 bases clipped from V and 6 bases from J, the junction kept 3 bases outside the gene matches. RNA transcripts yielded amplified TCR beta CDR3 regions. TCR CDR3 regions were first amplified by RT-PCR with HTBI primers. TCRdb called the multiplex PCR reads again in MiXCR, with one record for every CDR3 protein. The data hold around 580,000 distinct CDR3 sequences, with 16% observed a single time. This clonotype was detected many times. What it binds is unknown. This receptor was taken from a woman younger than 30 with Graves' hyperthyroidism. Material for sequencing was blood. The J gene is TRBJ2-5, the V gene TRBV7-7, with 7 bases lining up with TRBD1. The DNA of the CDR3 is TGTGCCAGCAGCTTATACAGGGGACAGACCCAGTACTTC. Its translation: CASSLYRGQTQYF.